The 8 T cell receptor beta chains presented below share a single source sample, sequenced in a study of shared clonotypes between healthy human individuals. The table came from immunoSEQ multiplex PCR; TCRdb's copy has only in-frame clones and leaves some out. The table includes about 87,000 clones, about 45% detected once. The sample was PBMCs. These TCRs come from a woman aged 40 to 50 in good health. Some clones in this sample may be carry-over from other donors' samples.

The V and J genes are TRBV29-1 and TRBJ1-2; TRBD1 might be the D (6 bases). The CDR3 loop spans 11 amino acids. V was trimmed by 4 bases and J by 7 bases, leaving 10 bases between them. CDR1 is SQVTM, CDR2 ANQGSEA, per germline. The CDR3 region is CSVAGGGGYTF. CDR3 sequence (DNA): TGCAGCGTTGCGGGGGGCGGTGGCTACACCTTC.

V is TRBV5-1 and J is TRBJ2-5; 13 bases agree with TRBD2. Germline CDR1 is SGHRS and CDR2 is YFSETQ. This CDR3 is 18 amino acids long. The ends lost 4 bases at V and 2 bases at J; junction bases unmatched: 11. The CDR3 loop reads CASSPGLAGVGTQETQYF. For the CDR3, the DNA is TGCGCCAGCAGCCCCGGACTAGCGGGAGTTGGGACACAAGAGACCCAGTACTTC. The variable domain in full, completed from reference TRBV5-1 and TRBJ2-5, reads KAGVTQTPRYLIKTRGQQVTLSCSPISGHRSVSWYQQTPGQGLQFLFEYFSETQRNKGNFPGRFSGRQFSNSRSEMNVSTLELGDSALYLCASSPGLAGVGTQETQYFGPGTRLLVL.

The V gene is TRBV18, the J gene TRBJ2-7; TRBD2 matches 12 bases. The V and J ends lost 0 bases and 6 bases, in that order; junction bases with no gene match: 3. CDR3 length: 15 amino acids. Germline loops: CDR1 KGHSH, CDR2 LQKENI. The CDR3 protein is CASSPPTSGRSEQYF. The CDR3 DNA sequence: TGTGCCAGCTCACCACCGACTAGCGGGAGATCCGAGCAGTACTTC.

This clone was seen repeatedly, ten times or more. V usage is TRBV27 and J usage is TRBJ2-7, with TRBD1 matching over 7 bases. CDR1 is MNHEY and CDR2 is SMNVEV in the germline V gene (reference sequence). The CDR3 consists of 14 residues. V was pared by 6 bases and J by 5 bases, with 10 bases of the junction left unmatched. The CDR3 region has the DNA TGTGCCAGCAGACCGTCCAGGGGGTTCAACGAGCAGTACTTC. It specifies CASRPSRGFNEQYF.

In this sample, this clone turned up a few times. The V and J genes are TRBV30 and TRBJ2-5; 8 nucleotides align to TRBD2. Germline CDR1 and CDR2: GTSNPN and SVGIG (reference sequence). J lost 5 bases, V lost 2 bases, and 10 bases had no gene match. This CDR3 is 15 amino acids long. This CDR3 reads CAWSRGSGNFETQYF. The CDR3 DNA follows: TGTGCCTGGAGTCGGGGTAGCGGGAACTTCGAGACCCAGTACTTC.

Details on this clone: This is likely an artifact of a read error, given a far larger clone one base away. This CDR3 fails to terminate in the conserved phenylalanine or tryptophan, so it likely reflects a read error. V usage is TRBV29-1 and J usage is TRBJ2-7; D possibly corresponds to TRBD1 (7 bases). V lost 3 bases to trimming and J lost 7 bases, with 13 bases between them. The germline gives CDR1 SQVTM, CDR2 ANQGSEA. The CDR3 loop spans 12 amino acids. For the CDR3, the DNA is TGCAGCGTTGAGGAGGGGGCCGGGGAGCAGTACTCC. Protein: CSVEEGAGEQYS.

CDR3 amino acids: CASSLSGSQGRGSNQPQHF. The CDR3 bases are TGTGCCAGCAGTTTATCGGGGTCTCAGGGGCGAGGCAGCAATCAGCCCCAGCATTTT. This rearrangement joins TRBV27 to TRBJ1-5; D might be TRBD1 (6 bases). The germline gives CDR1 MNHEY, CDR2 SMNVEV (reference sequence). The V end was cut by 0 bases, the J end by 1 base, with 19 bases between. The CDR3 loop spans 19 amino acids.

The genes are TRBV2 and TRBJ2-5, with TRBD2 matching over 7 bases. The germline V gene has CDR1 SNHLY and CDR2 FYNNEI. Trimming took 3 bases from V and 9 from J; bases not matched to a gene: 10. The CDR3 has 14 amino acids. The CDR3 DNA sequence: TGTGCCAGCAGTGAGAACGGAGTGGGGAGGGCCCAGTACTTC. This encodes CASSENGVGRAQYF.